The present T cell receptor (beta chain) was sequenced within a study of shared clonotypes between healthy human individuals. The germline gives CDR1 SGHTA, CDR2 FQGNSA. The CDR3 extends over 16 amino acids. The V segment lost 1 base and the J segment 6 bases; nucleotides outside the gene matches: 10. Study-wide points: Sharing across a handful of donors was seen in about 5% of naive CD4 clonotypes. The rarefaction results pointed to incomplete sorted-subset sequencing despite large depth.

Remarks on this clone: Antigen: not known.

Sequencing used immunoSEQ multiplex PCR; TCRdb keeps in-frame clones, though not all of them. Of 2 million to 3 million clones in the sample, roughly 93% were seen once. Donation came from healthy HIV-negative adults that had no recent acute infections or vaccinations. This rearrangement joins TRBV7-2 to TRBJ2-3; TRBD2 matches 7 bases. Sequences were obtained from naive CD4+ T cells from PBMCs. Subset here: CD45RA+ positively selected. The TCR sequence derives from a man aged 18 to 30 in good health. Some clones in this sample may be carry-over from other donors' samples. CDR3 in amino acids: CASSLEAVHGGDTQYF. Here the CDR3 DNA reads TGTGCCAGCAGCTTAGAAGCAGTCCACGGGGGGGATACGCAGTATTTT. Full variable domain (remainder filled in from reference TRBV7-2 and TRBJ2-3): GAGVSQSPSNKVTEKGKDVELRCDPISGHTALYWYRQSLGQGLEFLIYFQGNSAPDKSGLPSDRFSAERTGGSVSTLTIQRTQQEDSAVYLCASSLEAVHGGDTQYFGPGTRLTVL.